The 28 T cell receptor beta chains below were found in one sample sequenced in a study of blood T cell repertoires in COVID-19. Profiled with immunoSEQ multiplex PCR; TCRdb holds only in-frame clones, not every one. The repertoire holds about 230,000 clones, with approximately 88% as singletons. The sequenced material came from peripheral blood. These receptors originate from a middle-aged man with acute or convalescent COVID-19.

V is TRBV5-5 and J is TRBJ1-5; D might be TRBD1 (5 bases). The CDR3 consists of 16 residues. Germline loops: CDR1 SGHKS, CDR2 YYEKEE (reference sequence). Between the trimmed V and J ends, which lost 4 bases and 3 bases, there was a span of 17 bases. The CDR3 loop is CASSPAPTGVNQPQHF. CDR3 nucleotide sequence: TGTGCCAGCAGCCCCGCACCGACGGGGGTCAATCAGCCCCAGCATTTT.

The J gene is TRBJ1-4, the V gene TRBV2; the D is unclear. The CDR3 totals 13 residues. Trimming took off 7 bases at V and 8 bases at J, with 14 bases between the two ends. From germline, CDR1 is SNHLY and CDR2 FYNNEI. The CDR3 is CASNMISLEKLFF. DNA of the CDR3: TGTGCCAGCAACATGATCAGTCTCGAAAAACTGTTTTTT.

The chain joins TRBV6-5 to TRBJ1-2; a possible D gene is TRBD1 (5 bases). Germline lookup yields CDR1 MNHEY and CDR2 SVGAGI. This CDR3 has 12 residues. The germline V and J ends were trimmed by 11 bases and 3 bases, with 13 bases remaining between them. The CDR3 region is CALRLRDYGYTF. Written as DNA, the CDR3 is TGTGCCTTGAGACTCAGGGACTATGGCTACACCTTC.

This chain connects TRBV10-1 to TRBJ2-1; tentatively, D is TRBD1 (7 bases). The V end lost 9 bases, the J end lost 9 bases, and 18 bases lay between the germline ends. CDR1 WNHNN and CDR2 SYGVQD come from the germline V gene (reference sequence). There are 13 residues in the CDR3. The DNA for the CDR3 is TGCGCCAGTCTCAAGGGGGCGGGAAGTGAGCAGTTCTTC. Translating it yields CASLKGAGSEQFF.

This clone was counted a single time. J is TRBJ2-3 and V is TRBV20-1; D is unclear. The germline V gene encodes CDR1 DFQATT and CDR2 SNEGSKA (reference sequence). The CDR3 spans 11 residues. The ends were cut back, 2 bases at V and 7 bases at J, with 7 bases in the middle. CDR3 DNA sequence: TGCAGTGCTAGACAGGTTAATACGCAGTATTTT. Encoded protein: CSARQVNTQYF.

The genes are TRBV5-6 and TRBJ1-1; tentative D call: TRBD1 (6 bases). V was pared by 4 bases and J by 0 bases, with 13 bases between. Germline V gene sequence: CDR1 SGHDT, CDR2 YYEEEE. The length of the CDR3 is 15 residues. CDR3 sequence reads: CASSATGWMNTEAFF. The CDR3 DNA reads TGTGCCAGCAGCGCCACAGGGTGGATGAACACTGAAGCTTTCTTT.

This chain connects TRBV25-1 to TRBJ2-1, with 7 nucleotides matching TRBD2. CDR3 length: 13 residues. V lost 8 bases and J lost 12; bases outside the gene matches: 13. Germline CDR1 is MGHDK and CDR2 is SYGVNS. This CDR3 is CASGTTSVGVQFF. DNA for the CDR3: TGTGCCAGCGGGACTACCTCGGTCGGTGTGCAGTTCTTC.

V is TRBV25-1 and J is TRBJ2-7, with D possibly TRBD2 on 6 matching bases. Germline CDR1 is MGHDK and CDR2 is SYGVNS. CDR3 size: 14 residues. Trimming removed 6 bases at V and 7 bases at J, with 19 bases between. CDR3 amino acids: CASRPQEGTGEQYF. The DNA for the CDR3 is TGTGCCAGCAGACCCCAGGAGGGAACGGGGGAGCAGTACTTC.

Only one count was recorded for this clone. This chain links TRBV19 with TRBJ2-7, with 10 bases aligning to TRBD2. The CDR3 runs 12 residues. Losses at the gene ends were 8 bases for V and 3 bases for J; bases not matched to a gene: 1. Looked up from germline, CDR1 is LNHDA and CDR2 is SQIVND (reference sequence). CDR3 nucleotide sequence: TGTGCCAGTTCTAGCGGGGGCTACGAGCAGTACTTC. As protein: CASSSGGYEQYF.

The V call is TRBV29-1, the J call TRBJ1-2; weak D call: TRBD1 (6 bases). Germline V gives CDR1 SQVTM, CDR2 ANQGSEA. This CDR3 comprises 12 residues. Trimming removed 6 bases at V and 7 bases at J, with 15 bases between. The DNA of the CDR3 is TGCAGCGTCCCGGCGGGGGGCGGTGGCTACACCTTC. Amino acid sequence: CSVPAGGGGYTF.

The rearrangement uses TRBV7-3 and TRBJ2-1; 11 bases map to TRBD2. V trimming: 5 bases; J trimming: 1 base; junction bases outside the gene matches: 13. The germline CDR1 and CDR2 sequences are SGHTA and FQGTGA. This CDR3 contains 19 residues. Here the CDR3 DNA reads TGTGCCAGCAGCCTCAACCCAAGACTAGCGGGACCGTCCTACAATGAGCAGTTCTTC. Translated, it gives CASSLNPRLAGPSYNEQFF.

A remark on this clone: This same CDR3 is encoded by further DNA sequences in the sample. J is TRBJ1-1 and V is TRBV5-1; D is perhaps TRBD1 (5 bases). The CDR3 consists of 14 residues. V was cut by 0 bases and J by 1 base, with 7 bases left in between. CDR1 SGHRS and CDR2 YFSETQ come from the germline V gene. CDR3 sequence (DNA): TGCGCCAGCAGCTTGGCCACAGGGAACACTGAAGCTTTCTTT. Residues: CASSLATGNTEAFF.

This chain uses TRBV27 with TRBJ1-4; TRBD1 matches at 7 bases. CDR3 size: 18 residues. Germline CDR1 reads MNHEY; CDR2 reads SMNVEV (reference sequence). V dropped 5 bases and J dropped 4; count of bases not matched to a gene: 16. DNA for the CDR3: TGTGCCAGCAGTCCTATGGGACAGACTAATTACCGTAATGAAAAACTGTTTTTT. This translates into CASSPMGQTNYRNEKLFF.

The rearrangement links TRBV4-1 to TRBJ2-1; 11 bases map to TRBD2. This CDR3 has 17 residues. The germline V gene has CDR1 MGHRA and CDR2 YSYEKL. J gave up 7 bases and V 2 bases, and 10 bases lay outside the gene matches. CDR3: CASSQLGLAGRLNEQFF. As DNA, the CDR3 is TGCGCCAGCAGCCAACTCGGACTAGCGGGCCGGTTGAATGAGCAGTTCTTC.

This clone was seen a single time. The chain uses TRBV18 and TRBJ2-2; D not certain. CDR1 and CDR2 from the germline V gene are KGHSH and LQKENI. This CDR3 has 14 residues. Deletions cut 7 bases from V and 2 bases from J, with 11 bases between. The CDR3 DNA reads as TGTGCCAGCTACCTAGGCGGTAACACCGGGGAGCTGTTTTTT. This gives the protein CASYLGGNTGELFF.

The chain couples TRBV29-1 to TRBJ1-4; no clear D gene. Germline CDR1 is SQVTM and CDR2 is ANQGSEA. Between the trimmed V and J ends, which lost 6 bases and 8 bases, there was a span of 16 bases. CDR3 length: 13 amino acids. CDR3 loop: CSVGPNPNEKLFF. In DNA form, the CDR3 reads TGCAGCGTGGGCCCTAACCCAAACGAAAAACTGTTTTTT. The complete variable domain, with remaining parts taken from reference TRBV29-1 and TRBJ1-4, reads SAVISQKPSRDICQRGTSLTIQCQVDSQVTMMFWYRQQPGQSLTLIATANQGSEATYESGFVIDKFPISRPNLTFSTLTVSNMSPEDSSIYLCSVGPNPNEKLFFGSGTQLSVL.

V usage is TRBV19 and J usage is TRBJ2-4, with TRBD1 identical over 8 bases. The V gene's germline CDR1 is LNHDA and CDR2 SQIVND (reference sequence). Unmatched junction bases numbered 12, after V lost 4 bases and J lost 10 bases. The CDR3 is made up of 15 amino acids. The CDR3 nucleotides read TGTGCCAGTAGTAACGACGGACAGGGTCGAGTGATTCAGTACTTC. Translated: CASSNDGQGRVIQYF. The variable domain in full, completed from reference TRBV19 and TRBJ2-4, reads DGGITQSPKYLFRKEGQNVTLSCEQNLNHDAMYWYRQDPGQGLRLIYYSQIVNDFQKGDIAEGYSVSREKKESFPLTVTSAQKNPTAFYLCASSNDGQGRVIQYFGAGTRLSVL.

V gene TRBV5-1 combines with J gene TRBJ2-7; 10 bases map to TRBD2. Germline CDR1 SGHRS, CDR2 YFSETQ. V dropped 2 bases and J dropped 7; count of bases not matched to a gene: 9. The CDR3 extends over 15 amino acids. This chain's CDR3 is CASSFGLAAPREQYF. Written as DNA, the CDR3 is TGCGCCAGCAGCTTCGGACTAGCGGCCCCTCGGGAGCAGTACTTC.

The CDR3 DNA reads TGTGCCAGTAGTATGGGTGGCAGGGGCTCTGGAAACACCATATATTTT. Amino acid sequence: CASSMGGRGSGNTIYF. The rearrangement uses TRBV19 and TRBJ1-3, with D tentatively TRBD1 (6 bases). CDR3 size: 16 residues. Germline V gene lookup returns CDR1 LNHDA and CDR2 SQIVND (reference sequence). V gave up 3 bases and J gave up 0 bases, with 12 bases separating them.

The chain couples TRBV7-2 to TRBJ1-5, with D unresolved. Germline V gives CDR1 SGHTA, CDR2 FQGNSA. V was cut by 4 bases and J by 7 bases, with 14 bases left in between. This CDR3 region has 14 residues. CDR3 region: CASSSDGPGQPQHF. The DNA for the CDR3 is TGTGCCAGCAGCTCCGACGGACCGGGGCAGCCCCAGCATTTT. Supplemented by reference TRBV7-2 and TRBJ1-5, the full variable domain reads GAGVSQSPSNKVTEKGKDVELRCDPISGHTALYWYRQSLGQGLEFLIYFQGNSAPDKSGLPSDRFSAERTGGSVSTLTIQRTQQEDSAVYLCASSSDGPGQPQHFGDGTRLSIL.

V and J are TRBV3-1 (or the pseudogene TRBV3-2) and TRBJ1-2; D is perhaps TRBD1 (6 bases). This CDR3 contains 15 residues. Trimming took 6 bases from V and 4 from J, leaving 18 bases between them. The germline gives CDR1 LGHDT, CDR2 YNNKEL (reference sequence). CDR3: CASSSIGGLGYGYTF. Written as DNA, the CDR3 is TGTGCCAGCAGTTCTATCGGGGGGCTTGGCTATGGCTACACCTTC.

The gene calls are TRBV7-2 and TRBJ2-5; 9 nucleotides align to TRBD1. The CDR3 sequence is 14 residues long. J was trimmed by 5 bases and V by 5 bases; bases with no gene match: 6. Germline assignment: CDR1 SGHTA and CDR2 FQGNSA. CDR3 in DNA: TGTGCCAGCAGCCAAGGGGGGACAGGGGAGACCCAGTACTTC. Protein: CASSQGGTGETQYF.

The DNA of the CDR3 is TGTGCCAGCTCACCGGTCGGGACAGCCTCAATCGGGGACCTCCACTTT. It codes for CASSPVGTASIGDLHF. J is TRBJ1-6 and V is TRBV18, with 7 bases identical to TRBD1. The CDR3 runs 16 residues. Losses at the gene ends were 3 bases for V and 15 bases for J; bases not matched to a gene: 17. Germline CDR1 KGHSH, CDR2 LQKENI.

This clone was recorded many times. The gene calls are TRBV6-2 or TRBV6-3 and TRBJ1-1; 12 bases agree with TRBD1. Per the germline V gene, CDR1 is MNHEY and CDR2 is SVGEGT. V lost 4 bases, J lost 0 bases, and 9 bases stayed unmatched. CDR3 length: 18 residues. This chain's CDR3 is CASSSLGTGGPMNTEAFF. The CDR3 DNA follows: TGTGCCAGCAGTTCCCTCGGGACAGGGGGCCCGATGAACACTGAAGCTTTCTTT.

The chain is built from TRBV3-1 (or the pseudogene TRBV3-2) and TRBJ1-5; perhaps TRBD1 as D (5 bases). Deletions cut 1 base from V and 7 bases from J, with 11 bases between. CDR3 length: 14 amino acids. Germline values: CDR1 LGHDT, CDR2 YNNKEL (reference sequence). The DNA for the CDR3 is TGTGCCAGCAGCCAAGGCTGGGAGGGGCAGCCCCAGCATTTT. It encodes CASSQGWEGQPQHF.

The chain couples TRBV6-5 to TRBJ2-3, with D unresolved. The germline V gene encodes CDR1 MNHEY and CDR2 SVGAGI. Trimming left V 10 bases short and J 0 bases short, with 11 bases between. The CDR3 length is 13 residues. The CDR3 DNA follows: TGTGCCACCCAATTCGGGAGCACAGATACGCAGTATTTT. The encoded protein is CATQFGSTDTQYF.

J is TRBJ1-1 and V is TRBV30; D possibly corresponds to TRBD1 (6 bases). V was trimmed by 0 bases and J by 3 bases, leaving 11 bases between them. Germline loops: CDR1 GTSNPN, CDR2 SVGIG (reference sequence). There are 14 residues in the CDR3. The CDR3 coding sequence is TGTGCCTGGAGTGTACCCAACAGGGACACTGAAGCTTTCTTT. The encoded protein is CAWSVPNRDTEAFF.

The chain couples TRBV7-8 to TRBJ2-3, with 11 bases that match TRBD2. Germline V gives CDR1 SGHVS, CDR2 FQNEAQ. CDR3 length: 16 amino acids. V shed 5 bases and J 2 bases; nucleotides not matched to a gene: 6. For the CDR3, the DNA is TGTGCCAGCAGCCGGGGGACTAGCGGAAACACAGATACGCAGTATTTT. Its translation: CASSRGTSGNTDTQYF.